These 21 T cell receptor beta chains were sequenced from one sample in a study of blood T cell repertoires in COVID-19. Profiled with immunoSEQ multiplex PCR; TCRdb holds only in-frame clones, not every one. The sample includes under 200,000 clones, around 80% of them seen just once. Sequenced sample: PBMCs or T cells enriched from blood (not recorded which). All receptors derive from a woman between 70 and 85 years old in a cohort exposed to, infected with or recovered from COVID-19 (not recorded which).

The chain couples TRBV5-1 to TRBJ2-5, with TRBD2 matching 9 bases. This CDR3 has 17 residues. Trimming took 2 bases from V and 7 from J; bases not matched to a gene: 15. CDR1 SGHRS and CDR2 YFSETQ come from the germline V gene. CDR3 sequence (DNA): TGCGCCAGCAGCTTTCCCCGAGGGGTAGCGGGAGCTGGGACCCAGTACTTC. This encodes CASSFPRGVAGAGTQYF.

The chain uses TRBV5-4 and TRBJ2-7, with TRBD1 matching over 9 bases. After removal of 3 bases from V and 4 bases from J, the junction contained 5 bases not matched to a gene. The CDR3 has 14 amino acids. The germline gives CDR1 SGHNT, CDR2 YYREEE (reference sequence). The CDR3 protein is CASSSLTGGYEQYF. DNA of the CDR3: TGTGCCAGCAGCTCCCTGACAGGGGGGTACGAGCAGTACTTC.

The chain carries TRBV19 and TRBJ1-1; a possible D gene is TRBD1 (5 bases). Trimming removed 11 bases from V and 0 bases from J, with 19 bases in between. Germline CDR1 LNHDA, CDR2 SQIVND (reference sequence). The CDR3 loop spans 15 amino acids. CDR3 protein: CASRVFNSMNTEAFF. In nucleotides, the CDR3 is TGTGCCTCCAGGGTTTTCAACAGTATGAACACTGAAGCTTTCTTT.

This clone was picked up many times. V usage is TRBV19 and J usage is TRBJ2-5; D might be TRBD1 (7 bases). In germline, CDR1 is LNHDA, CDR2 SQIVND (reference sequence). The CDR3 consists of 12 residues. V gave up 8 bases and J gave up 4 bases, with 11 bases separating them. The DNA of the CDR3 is TGTGCCAGTTCAGGGGGGCGAGAGACCCAGTACTTC. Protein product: CASSGGRETQYF. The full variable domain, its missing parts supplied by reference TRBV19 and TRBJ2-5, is DGGITQSPKYLFRKEGQNVTLSCEQNLNHDAMYWYRQDPGQGLRLIYYSQIVNDFQKGDIAEGYSVSREKKESFPLTVTSAQKNPTAFYLCASSGGRETQYFGPGTRLLVL.

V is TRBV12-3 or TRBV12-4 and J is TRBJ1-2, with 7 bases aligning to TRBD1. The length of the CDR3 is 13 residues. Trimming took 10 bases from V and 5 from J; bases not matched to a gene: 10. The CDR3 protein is CAIRDSNSYGYTF. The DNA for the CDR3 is TGTGCCATTCGGGACAGCAACTCTTATGGCTACACCTTC.

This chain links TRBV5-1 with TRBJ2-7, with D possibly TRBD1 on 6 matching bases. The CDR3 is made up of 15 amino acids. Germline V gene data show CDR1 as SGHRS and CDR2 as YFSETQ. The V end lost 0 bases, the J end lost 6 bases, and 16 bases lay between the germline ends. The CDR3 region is CASSLAATGSGEQYF. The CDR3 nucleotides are TGCGCCAGCAGCTTGGCCGCCACAGGGTCTGGCGAGCAGTACTTC. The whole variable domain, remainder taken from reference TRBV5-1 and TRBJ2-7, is KAGVTQTPRYLIKTRGQQVTLSCSPISGHRSVSWYQQTPGQGLQFLFEYFSETQRNKGNFPGRFSGRQFSNSRSEMNVSTLELGDSALYLCASSLAATGSGEQYFGPGTRLTVT.

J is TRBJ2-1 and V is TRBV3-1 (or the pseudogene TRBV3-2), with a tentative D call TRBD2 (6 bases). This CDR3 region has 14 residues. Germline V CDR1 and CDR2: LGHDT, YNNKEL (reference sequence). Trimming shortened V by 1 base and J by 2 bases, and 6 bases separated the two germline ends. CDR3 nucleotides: TGTGCCAGCAGCCAAGCGGGGGCCTACAATGAGCAGTTCTTC. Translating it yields CASSQAGAYNEQFF.

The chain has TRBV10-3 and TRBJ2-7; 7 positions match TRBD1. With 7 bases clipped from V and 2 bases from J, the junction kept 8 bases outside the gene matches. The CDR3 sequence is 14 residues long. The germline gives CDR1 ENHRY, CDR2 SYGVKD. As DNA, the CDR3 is TGTGCCATCACCCAGACAGGGCGGCCCTACGAGCAGTACTTC. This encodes CAITQTGRPYEQYF.

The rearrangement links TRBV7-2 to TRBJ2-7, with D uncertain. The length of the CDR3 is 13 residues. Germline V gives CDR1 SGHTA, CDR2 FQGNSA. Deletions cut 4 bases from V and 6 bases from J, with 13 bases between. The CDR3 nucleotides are TGTGCCAGCAGCTCCACATATGGCACCGAGCAGTACTTC. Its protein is CASSSTYGTEQYF.

CDR3 sequence: CASSWGLAGGLDTQYF. CDR3 DNA sequence: TGTGCCAGCAGCTGGGGACTAGCGGGAGGGTTGGATACGCAGTATTTT. The rearrangement joins TRBV5-4 to TRBJ2-3; TRBD2 aligns across 16 bases. Germline CDR1 reads SGHNT; CDR2 reads YYREEE (reference sequence). V shed 3 bases, J shed 6 bases, and the junction held 4 bases outside the gene matches. CDR3 size: 16 residues.

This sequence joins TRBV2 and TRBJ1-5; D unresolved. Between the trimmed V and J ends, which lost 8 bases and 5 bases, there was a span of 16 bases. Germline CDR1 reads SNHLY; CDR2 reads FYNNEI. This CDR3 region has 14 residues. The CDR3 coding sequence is TGTGCCAGCGCTAGCCGTGCCGGGGATCAGCCCCAGCATTTT. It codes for CASASRAGDQPQHF.

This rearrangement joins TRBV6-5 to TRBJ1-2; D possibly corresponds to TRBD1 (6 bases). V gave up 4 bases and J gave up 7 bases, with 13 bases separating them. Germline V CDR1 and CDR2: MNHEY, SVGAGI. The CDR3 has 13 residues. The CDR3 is CASSSAAGVGYTF. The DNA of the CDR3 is TGTGCCAGCAGTTCTGCGGCAGGGGTTGGCTACACCTTC.

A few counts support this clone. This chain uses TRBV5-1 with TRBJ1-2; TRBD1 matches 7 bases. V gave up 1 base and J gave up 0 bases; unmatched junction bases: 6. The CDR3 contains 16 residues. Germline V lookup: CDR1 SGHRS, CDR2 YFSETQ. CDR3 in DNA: TGCGCCAGCAGCTTGAGACAGGGCCTTACTAACTATGGCTACACCTTC. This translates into CASSLRQGLTNYGYTF.

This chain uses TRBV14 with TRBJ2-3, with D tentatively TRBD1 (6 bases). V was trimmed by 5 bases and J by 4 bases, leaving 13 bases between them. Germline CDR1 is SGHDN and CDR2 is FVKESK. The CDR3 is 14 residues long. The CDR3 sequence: CASSAGQFADTQYF. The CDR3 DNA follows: TGTGCCAGCAGCGCCGGACAGTTCGCAGATACGCAGTATTTT.

The CDR3 sequence: CASSVGQGYYGYTF. In DNA form, the CDR3 reads TGTGCCAGCAGCGTGGGCCAGGGATACTATGGCTACACCTTC. The chain couples TRBV9 to TRBJ1-2; D perhaps matches TRBD1 (5 bases). Germline CDR1 reads SGDLS; CDR2 reads YYNGEE. The CDR3 loop spans 14 amino acids. V shed 2 bases and J shed 3 bases, with 11 bases lying between them.

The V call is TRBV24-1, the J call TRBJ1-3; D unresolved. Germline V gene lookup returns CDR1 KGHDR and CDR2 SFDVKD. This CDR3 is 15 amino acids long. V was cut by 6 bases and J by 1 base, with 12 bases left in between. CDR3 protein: CATSSSRSSGNTIYF. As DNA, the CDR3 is TGTGCCACCAGTTCTTCTAGGTCGTCTGGAAACACCATATATTTT.

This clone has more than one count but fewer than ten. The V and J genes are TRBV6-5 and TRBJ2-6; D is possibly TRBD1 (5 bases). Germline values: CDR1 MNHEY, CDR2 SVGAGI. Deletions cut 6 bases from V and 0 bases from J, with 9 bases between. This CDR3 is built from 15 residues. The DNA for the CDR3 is TGTGCCAGCAGCAGACAGTACTCTGGGGCCAACGTCCTGACTTTC. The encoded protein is CASSRQYSGANVLTF.

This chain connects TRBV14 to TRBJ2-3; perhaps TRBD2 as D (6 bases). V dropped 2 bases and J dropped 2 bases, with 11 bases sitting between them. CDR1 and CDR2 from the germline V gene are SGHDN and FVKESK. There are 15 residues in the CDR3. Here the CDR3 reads CASSQMAGHTDTQYF. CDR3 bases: TGTGCCAGCAGCCAAATGGCGGGGCACACAGATACGCAGTATTTT.

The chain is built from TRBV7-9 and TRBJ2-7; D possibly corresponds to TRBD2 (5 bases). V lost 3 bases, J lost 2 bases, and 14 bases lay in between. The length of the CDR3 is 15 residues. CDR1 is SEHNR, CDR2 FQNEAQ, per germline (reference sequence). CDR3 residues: CASSFDGIRTYEQYF. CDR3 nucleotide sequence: TGTGCCAGCAGCTTCGACGGGATTCGGACCTACGAGCAGTACTTC.

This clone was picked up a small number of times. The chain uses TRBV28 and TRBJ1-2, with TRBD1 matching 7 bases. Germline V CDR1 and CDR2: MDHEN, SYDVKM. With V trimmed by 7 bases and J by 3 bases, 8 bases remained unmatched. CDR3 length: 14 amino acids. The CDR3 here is CASKRGGADYGYTF. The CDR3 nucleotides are TGTGCCAGCAAACGAGGGGGCGCAGACTATGGCTACACCTTC.

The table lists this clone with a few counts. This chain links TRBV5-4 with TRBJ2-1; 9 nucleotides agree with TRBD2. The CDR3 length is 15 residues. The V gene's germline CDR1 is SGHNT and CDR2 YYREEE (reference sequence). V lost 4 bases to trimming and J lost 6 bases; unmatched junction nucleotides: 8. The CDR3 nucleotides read TGTGCCAGCAGCCCTGCAGCGGGAGGTGGCAATGAGCAGTTCTTC. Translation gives CASSPAAGGGNEQFF.